This is a list of T cell receptor beta chains from one sample in a study of shared clonotypes between healthy human individuals. TCRdb's table, derived via immunoSEQ multiplex PCR, lists solely in-frame clones and lacks some. The data contain about 2 million clones, about 94% of them singletons. Sequences were obtained from naive CD8+ T cells sorted from blood. The receptors were gathered from a young man in good health. Both conserved end residues are part of each CDR3. A D gene is named only where the DNA matches it firmly. The size field is filled for only some rows; it gives once, few, many or a size class.

size: .; D: TRBD1; J: TRBJ2-7; V: TRBV19; DNA: TGTGCCAGTAGTCCATCCGGGACAGGGGAATCATCCTACGAGCAGTACTTC; CDR3: CASSPSGTGESSYEQYF
size: few; D: .; J: TRBJ2-5; V: TRBV4-3; DNA: TGCGCCAGCAGCCAAGGACAGCAAGAGACCCAGTACTTC; CDR3: CASSQGQQETQYF
size: .; D: TRBD2; J: TRBJ2-3; V: TRBV6-1; DNA: TGTGCCAGCAGTGCGTTAGCGGGGGCATACACAAGCACAGATACGCAGTATTTT; CDR3: CASSALAGAYTSTDTQYF
size: .; D: .; J: TRBJ1-4; V: TRBV15; DNA: TGTGCCACCGGAGACACCAATAATGAAAAACTGTTTTTT; CDR3: CATGDTNNEKLFF
size: once; D: .; J: TRBJ2-7; V: TRBV30; DNA: TGTGCCTGGAAGACAGACTACGAGCAGTACTTC; CDR3: CAWKTDYEQYF
size: .; D: .; J: TRBJ2-7; V: TRBV6-1; DNA: TGTGCCAGCAGTGAATGGGACTTGGAGGGGGACGAGCAGTACTTC; CDR3: CASSEWDLEGDEQYF
size: .; D: .; J: TRBJ2-1; V: TRBV2; DNA: TGTGCCAGCAGTGACACCCTCCACGGGGGCAGGGACCTTAATGAGCAGTTCTTC; CDR3: CASSDTLHGGRDLNEQFF
size: .; D: TRBD1; J: TRBJ1-3; V: TRBV14; DNA: TGTGCCAGCAGCCAGAGGACAGGGGACGGAAACACCATATATTTT; CDR3: CASSQRTGDGNTIYF
size: .; D: .; J: TRBJ2-7; V: TRBV6-1; DNA: TGTGCCAGCAGTGGGGCAGCCGTCTACGAGCAGTACTTC; CDR3: CASSGAAVYEQYF
size: .; D: TRBD2; J: TRBJ2-5; V: TRBV7-9; DNA: TGTGCCAGCAGCAGACTAGCGGGGATCCAAGAGACCCAGTACTTC; CDR3: CASSRLAGIQETQYF
size: .; D: TRBD1; J: TRBJ1-1; V: TRBV7-9; DNA: TGTGCCAGCAGCCAGACAGGGATTGAAGCTTTCTTT; CDR3: CASSQTGIEAFF
size: .; D: .; J: TRBJ2-1; V: TRBV29-1; DNA: TGCAGCGTTGACTCTAATGAGCAGTTCTTC; CDR3: CSVDSNEQFF
size: .; D: .; J: TRBJ1-1; V: TRBV5-3; DNA: TGTGCCAGAAGCCGAGGAAGAGTGGAAGCTTTCTTT; CDR3: CARSRGRVEAFF
size: .; D: .; J: TRBJ1-1; V: TRBV12-5; DNA: TGTGCTAGTGGTTTCGGACAGCACACTGAAGCTTTCTTT; CDR3: CASGFGQHTEAFF
size: .; D: .; J: TRBJ2-1; V: TRBV27; DNA: TGTGCCAGCAGCCCGACTGTCCAAGGGGGCAATGAGCAGTTCTTC; CDR3: CASSPTVQGGNEQFF
size: once; D: .; J: TRBJ2-1; V: TRBV4-3; DNA: TGCGCCAGCAGCCGCGGGCTTTACAATGAGCAGTTCTTC; CDR3: CASSRGLYNEQFF
size: .; D: .; J: TRBJ2-3; V: TRBV5-1; DNA: TGCGCCAGCAGCTTCCTACAGGGGACTAGCACAGATACGCAGTATTTT; CDR3: CASSFLQGTSTDTQYF
size: .; D: .; J: TRBJ2-3; V: TRBV4-1; DNA: TGCGCCAGCGGGGGTAGCGTTTGGAGGACAGATACGCAGTATTTT; CDR3: CASGGSVWRTDTQYF
size: .; D: .; J: TRBJ2-1; V: TRBV4-1; DNA: TGCGCCAGCAGCCAAGCAATTTCAAGCGGGTTCTATGAGCAGTTCTTC; CDR3: CASSQAISSGFYEQFF
size: .; D: TRBD1; J: TRBJ1-5; V: TRBV10-2; DNA: TGCGCCAGCAGTGGGGACAGTGGTAGCAATCAGCCCCAGCATTTT; CDR3: CASSGDSGSNQPQHF
size: .; D: .; J: TRBJ2-3; V: TRBV11-2; DNA: TGTGCCAGCAGCTTAGACCAACAAATAGGGAATACGCAGTATTTT; CDR3: CASSLDQQIGNTQYF
size: .; D: .; J: TRBJ1-1; V: TRBV10-2; DNA: TGCGCCAGCAGTGAGGGGGTTTGGGGGGTGAACACTGAAGCTTTCTTT; CDR3: CASSEGVWGVNTEAFF
size: once; D: .; J: TRBJ2-1; V: TRBV7-9; DNA: TGTGCCAGCAGCCTAACTAGTCATGAGCAGTTCTTC; CDR3: CASSLTSHEQFF
size: .; D: TRBD1; J: TRBJ1-1; V: TRBV9; DNA: TGTGCCAGCAGCGCGGGGACAGGGCTTGAAGCTTTCTTT; CDR3: CASSAGTGLEAFF
size: once; D: .; J: TRBJ2-3; V: TRBV5-6; DNA: TGTGCCAGCAGTTACTACAAGGTCACAGATACGCAGTATTTT; CDR3: CASSYYKVTDTQYF
size: few; D: .; J: TRBJ1-5; V: TRBV9; DNA: TGTGCCAGCAGCTTCGACCCTTACAATCAGCCCCAGCATTTT; CDR3: CASSFDPYNQPQHF
size: .; D: TRBD2; J: TRBJ2-7; V: TRBV19; DNA: TGTGCCAGTTCTAGCGGGGTAAGCTCCTACGAGCAGTACTTC; CDR3: CASSSGVSSYEQYF
size: .; D: .; J: TRBJ1-1; V: TRBV5-4; DNA: TGTGCCCTGGGCGGGGGTACTGAAGCTTTCTTT; CDR3: CALGGGTEAFF
size: .; D: .; J: TRBJ2-7; V: TRBV7-6; DNA: TGTGCCAGCAGCTTAAGGCGGTCCTCCTACGAGCAGTACTTC; CDR3: CASSLRRSSYEQYF